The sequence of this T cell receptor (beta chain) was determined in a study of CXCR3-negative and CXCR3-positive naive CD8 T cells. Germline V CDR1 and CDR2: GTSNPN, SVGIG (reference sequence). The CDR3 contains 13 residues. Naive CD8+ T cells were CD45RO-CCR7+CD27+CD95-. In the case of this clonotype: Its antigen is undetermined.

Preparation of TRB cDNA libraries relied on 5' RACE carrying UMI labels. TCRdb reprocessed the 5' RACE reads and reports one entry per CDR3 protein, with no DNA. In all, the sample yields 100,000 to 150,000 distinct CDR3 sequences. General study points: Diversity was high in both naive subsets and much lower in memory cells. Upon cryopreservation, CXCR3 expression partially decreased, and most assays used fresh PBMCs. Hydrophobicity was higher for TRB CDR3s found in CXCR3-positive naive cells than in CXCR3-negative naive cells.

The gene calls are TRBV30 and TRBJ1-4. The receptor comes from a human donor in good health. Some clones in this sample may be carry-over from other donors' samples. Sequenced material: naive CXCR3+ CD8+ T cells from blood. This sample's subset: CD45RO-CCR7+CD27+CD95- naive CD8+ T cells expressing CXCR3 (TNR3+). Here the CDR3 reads CAWSVLDGEKLFF.